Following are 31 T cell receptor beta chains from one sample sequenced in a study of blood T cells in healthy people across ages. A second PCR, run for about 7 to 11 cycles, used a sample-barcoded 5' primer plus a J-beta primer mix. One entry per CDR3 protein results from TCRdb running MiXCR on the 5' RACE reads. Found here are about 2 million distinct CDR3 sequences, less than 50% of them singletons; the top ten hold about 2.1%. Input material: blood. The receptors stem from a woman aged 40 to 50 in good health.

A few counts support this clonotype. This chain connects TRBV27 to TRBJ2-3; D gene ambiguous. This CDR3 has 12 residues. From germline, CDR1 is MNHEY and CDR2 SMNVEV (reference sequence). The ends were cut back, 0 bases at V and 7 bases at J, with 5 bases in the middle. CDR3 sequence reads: CASSLSGYTQYF. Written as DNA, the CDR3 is TGTGCCAGCAGTTTATCGGGGTATACGCAGTATTTT.

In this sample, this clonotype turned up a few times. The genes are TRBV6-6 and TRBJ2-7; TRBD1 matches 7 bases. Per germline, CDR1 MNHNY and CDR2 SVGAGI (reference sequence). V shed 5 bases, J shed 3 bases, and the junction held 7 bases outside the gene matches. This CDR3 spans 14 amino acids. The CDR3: CASSARTGDYEQYF. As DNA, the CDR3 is TGTGCCAGCAGTGCGCGGACAGGTGACTACGAGCAGTACTTC.

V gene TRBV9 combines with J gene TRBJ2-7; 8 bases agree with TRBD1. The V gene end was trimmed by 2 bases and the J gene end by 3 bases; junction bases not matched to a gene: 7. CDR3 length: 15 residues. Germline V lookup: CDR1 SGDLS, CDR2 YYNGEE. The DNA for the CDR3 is TGTGCCAGCAGCGTCTTAGGGGACAGGAGCTACGAGCAGTACTTC. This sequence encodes CASSVLGDRSYEQYF.

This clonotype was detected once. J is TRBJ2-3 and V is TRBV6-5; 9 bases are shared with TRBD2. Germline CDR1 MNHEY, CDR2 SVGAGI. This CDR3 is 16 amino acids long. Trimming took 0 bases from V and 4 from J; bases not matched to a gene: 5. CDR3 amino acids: CASSYSAGGLSDTQYF. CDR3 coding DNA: TGTGCCAGCAGTTACTCAGCGGGGGGACTCTCAGATACGCAGTATTTT.

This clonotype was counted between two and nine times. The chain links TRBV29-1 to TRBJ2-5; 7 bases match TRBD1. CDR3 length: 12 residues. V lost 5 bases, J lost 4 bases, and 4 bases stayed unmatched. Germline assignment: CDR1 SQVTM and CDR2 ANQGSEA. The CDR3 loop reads CSVMTGLETQYF. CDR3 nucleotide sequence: TGCAGCGTTATGACAGGGTTAGAGACCCAGTACTTC.

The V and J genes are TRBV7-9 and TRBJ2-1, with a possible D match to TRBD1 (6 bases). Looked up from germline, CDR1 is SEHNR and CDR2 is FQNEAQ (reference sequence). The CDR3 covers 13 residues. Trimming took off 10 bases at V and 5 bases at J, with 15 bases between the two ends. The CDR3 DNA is TGTGCCACCACAAGGGGGACGGACAATGAGCAGTTCTTC. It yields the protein CATTRGTDNEQFF.

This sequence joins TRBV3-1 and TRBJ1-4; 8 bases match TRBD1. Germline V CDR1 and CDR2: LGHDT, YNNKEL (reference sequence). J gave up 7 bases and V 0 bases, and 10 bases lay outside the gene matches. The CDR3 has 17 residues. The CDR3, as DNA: TGTGCCAGCAGCCAAGAAAGGGGCAGGGGGCAAGGTGAAAAACTGTTTTTT. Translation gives CASSQERGRGQGEKLFF.

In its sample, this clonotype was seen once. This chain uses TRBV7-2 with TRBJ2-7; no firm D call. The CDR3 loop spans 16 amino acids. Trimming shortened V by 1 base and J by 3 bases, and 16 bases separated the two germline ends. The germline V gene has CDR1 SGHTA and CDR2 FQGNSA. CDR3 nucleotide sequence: TGTGCCAGCAGCTTAGTTGGGCAGGCGGCTAACTACGAGCAGTACTTC. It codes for CASSLVGQAANYEQYF.

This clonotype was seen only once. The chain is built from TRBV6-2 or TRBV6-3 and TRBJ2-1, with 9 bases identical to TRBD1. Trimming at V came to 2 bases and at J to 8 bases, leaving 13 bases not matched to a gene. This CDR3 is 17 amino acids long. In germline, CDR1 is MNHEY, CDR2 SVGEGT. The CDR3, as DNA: TGTGCCAGCAGTTACGGGGGACAGGGTAGGACTCTCTATGAGCAGTTCTTC. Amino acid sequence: CASSYGGQGRTLYEQFF.

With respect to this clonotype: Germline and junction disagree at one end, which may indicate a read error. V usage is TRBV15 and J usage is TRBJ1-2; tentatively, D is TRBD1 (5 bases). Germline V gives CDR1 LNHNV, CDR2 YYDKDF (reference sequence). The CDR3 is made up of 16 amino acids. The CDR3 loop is CTTSRDPGRRGYGYTF. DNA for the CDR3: TGTACCACCAGCAGAGATCCGGGACGCCGAGGCTATGGCTACACCTTC.

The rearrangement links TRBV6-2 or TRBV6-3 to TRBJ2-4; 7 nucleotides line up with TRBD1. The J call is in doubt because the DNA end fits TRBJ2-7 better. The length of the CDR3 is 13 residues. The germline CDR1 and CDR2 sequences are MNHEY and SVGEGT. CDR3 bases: TGTGCCAGCACCATGGACAGGTTATACGAGCAGTACTTC. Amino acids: CASTMDRLYEQYF.

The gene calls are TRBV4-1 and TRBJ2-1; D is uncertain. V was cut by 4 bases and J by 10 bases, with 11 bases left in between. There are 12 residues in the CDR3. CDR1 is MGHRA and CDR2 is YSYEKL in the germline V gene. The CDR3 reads CASSRNLEEQFF. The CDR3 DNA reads TGCGCCAGCAGCCGAAACCTCGAGGAGCAGTTCTTC.

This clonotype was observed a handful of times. This CDR3 reads CASSPGTGPGGEKLFF. The CDR3 DNA is TGTGCCAGCAGTCCCGGGACAGGGCCTGGGGGGGAAAAACTGTTTTTT. This chain joins TRBV28 and TRBJ1-4; TRBD1 agrees at 9 bases. V shed 5 bases and J 8 bases; nucleotides not matched to a gene: 12. CDR1 is MDHEN, CDR2 SYDVKM, per germline. The CDR3 length is 16 residues.

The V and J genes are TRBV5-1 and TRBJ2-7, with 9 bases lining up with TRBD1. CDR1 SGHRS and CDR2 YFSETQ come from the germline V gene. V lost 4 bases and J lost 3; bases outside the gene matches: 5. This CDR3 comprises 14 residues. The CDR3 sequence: CASSGDRDGYEQYF. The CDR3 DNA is TGCGCCAGCAGCGGGGACAGGGATGGCTACGAGCAGTACTTC.

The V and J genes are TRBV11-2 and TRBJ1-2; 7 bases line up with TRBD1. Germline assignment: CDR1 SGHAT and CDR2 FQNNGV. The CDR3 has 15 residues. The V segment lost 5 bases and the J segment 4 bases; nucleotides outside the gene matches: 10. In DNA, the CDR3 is TGTGCCAGCAGCGGTCGACAGGGAGCGGGCTATGGCTACACCTTC. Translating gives CASSGRQGAGYGYTF.

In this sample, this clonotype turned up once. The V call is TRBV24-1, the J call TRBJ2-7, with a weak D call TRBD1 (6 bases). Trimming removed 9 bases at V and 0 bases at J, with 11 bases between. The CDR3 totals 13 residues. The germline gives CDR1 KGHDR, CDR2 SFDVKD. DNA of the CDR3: TGTGCCACCGCCAACAGGGACTCCTACGAGCAGTACTTC. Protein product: CATANRDSYEQYF.

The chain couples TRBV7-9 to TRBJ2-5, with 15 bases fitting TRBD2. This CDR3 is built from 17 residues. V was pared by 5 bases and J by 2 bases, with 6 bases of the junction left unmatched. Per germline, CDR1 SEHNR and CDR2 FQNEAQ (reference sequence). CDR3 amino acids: CASSPWTSGGDQETQYF. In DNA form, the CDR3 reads TGTGCCAGCAGCCCCTGGACTAGCGGGGGGGATCAAGAGACCCAGTACTTC.

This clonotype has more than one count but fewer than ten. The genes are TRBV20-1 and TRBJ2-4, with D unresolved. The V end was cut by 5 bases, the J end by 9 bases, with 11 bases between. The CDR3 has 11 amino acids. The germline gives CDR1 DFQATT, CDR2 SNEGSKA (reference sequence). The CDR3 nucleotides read TGCAGTGCTCCACGTGATGTCATTCAGTACTTC. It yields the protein CSAPRDVIQYF.

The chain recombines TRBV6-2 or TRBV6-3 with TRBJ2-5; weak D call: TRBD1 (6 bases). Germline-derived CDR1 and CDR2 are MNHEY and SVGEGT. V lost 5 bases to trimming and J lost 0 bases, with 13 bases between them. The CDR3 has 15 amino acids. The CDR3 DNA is TGTGCCAGCAGTGGAGGACAGCAGTACCAAGAGACCCAGTACTTC. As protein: CASSGGQQYQETQYF.

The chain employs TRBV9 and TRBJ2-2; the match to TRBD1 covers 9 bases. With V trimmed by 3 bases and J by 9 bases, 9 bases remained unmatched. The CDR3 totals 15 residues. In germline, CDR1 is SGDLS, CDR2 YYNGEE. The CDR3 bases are TGTGCCAGCAGCGGGGCCGGGACAGGGCTCAGGGAGCTGTTTTTT. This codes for CASSGAGTGLRELFF.

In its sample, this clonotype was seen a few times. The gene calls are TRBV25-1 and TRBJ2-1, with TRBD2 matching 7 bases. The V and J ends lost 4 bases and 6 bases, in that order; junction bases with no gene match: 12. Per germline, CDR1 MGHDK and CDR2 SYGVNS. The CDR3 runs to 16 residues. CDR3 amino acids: CASSVPVPAGVNEQFF. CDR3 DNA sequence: TGTGCCAGCAGTGTTCCTGTTCCCGCGGGGGTCAATGAGCAGTTCTTC.

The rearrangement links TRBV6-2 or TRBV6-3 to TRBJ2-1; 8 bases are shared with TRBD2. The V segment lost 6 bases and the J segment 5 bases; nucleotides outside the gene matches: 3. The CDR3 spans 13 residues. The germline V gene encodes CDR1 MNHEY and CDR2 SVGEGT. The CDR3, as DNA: TGTGCCAGCAGCCGGACTAGCCACAATGAGCAGTTCTTC. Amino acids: CASSRTSHNEQFF.

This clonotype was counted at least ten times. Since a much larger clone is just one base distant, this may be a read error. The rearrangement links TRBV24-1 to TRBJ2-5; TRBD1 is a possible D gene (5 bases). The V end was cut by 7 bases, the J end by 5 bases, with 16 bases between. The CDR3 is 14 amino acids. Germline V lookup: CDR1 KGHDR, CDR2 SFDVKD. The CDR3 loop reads CATRSAGLGETQYF. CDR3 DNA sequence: TGTGCCACCAGATCAGCAGGGCTAGGGGAGACCCAGTACTTC.

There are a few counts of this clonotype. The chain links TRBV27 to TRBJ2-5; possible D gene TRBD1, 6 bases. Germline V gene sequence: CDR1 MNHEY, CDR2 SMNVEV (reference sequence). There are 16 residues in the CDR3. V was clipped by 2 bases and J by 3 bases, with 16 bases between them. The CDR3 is CASSLGGRRREETQYF. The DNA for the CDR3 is TGTGCCAGCAGTTTAGGGGGCAGAAGGCGAGAAGAGACCCAGTACTTC.

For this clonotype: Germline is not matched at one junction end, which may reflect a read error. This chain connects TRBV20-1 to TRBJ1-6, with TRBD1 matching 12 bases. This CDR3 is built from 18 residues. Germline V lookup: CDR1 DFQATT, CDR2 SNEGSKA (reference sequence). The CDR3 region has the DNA TGCAGTGCTTCAAGACTCCGGGACAGGGGGCAAAAGAGATCACCCCCCCACTTT. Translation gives CSASRLRDRGQKRSPPHF.

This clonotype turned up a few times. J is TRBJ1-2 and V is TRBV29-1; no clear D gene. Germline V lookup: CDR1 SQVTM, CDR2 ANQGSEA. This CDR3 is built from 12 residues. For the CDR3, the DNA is TGCACCGCAGGCACCACCGGCTATGGCTACACCTTC. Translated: CTAGTTGYGYTF. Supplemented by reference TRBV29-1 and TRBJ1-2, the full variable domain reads SAVISQKPSRDICQRGTSLTIQCQVDSQVTMMFWYRQQPGQSLTLIATANQGSEATYESGFVIDKFPISRPNLTFSTLTVSNMSPEDSSIYLCTAGTTGYGYTFGSGTRLTVV.

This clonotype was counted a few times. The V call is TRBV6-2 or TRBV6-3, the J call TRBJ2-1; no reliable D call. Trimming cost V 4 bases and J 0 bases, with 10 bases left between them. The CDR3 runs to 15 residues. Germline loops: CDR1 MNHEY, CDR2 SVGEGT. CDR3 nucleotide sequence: TGTGCCAGCAGTTTCGGAGCGAGCTCCTACAATGAGCAGTTCTTC. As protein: CASSFGASSYNEQFF.

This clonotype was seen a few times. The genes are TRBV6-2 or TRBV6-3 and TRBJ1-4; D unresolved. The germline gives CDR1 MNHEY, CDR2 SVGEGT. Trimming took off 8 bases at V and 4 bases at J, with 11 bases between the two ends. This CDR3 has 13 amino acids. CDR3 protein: CASEKGGNEKLFF. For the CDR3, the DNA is TGTGCCAGCGAAAAGGGAGGTAATGAAAAACTGTTTTTT.

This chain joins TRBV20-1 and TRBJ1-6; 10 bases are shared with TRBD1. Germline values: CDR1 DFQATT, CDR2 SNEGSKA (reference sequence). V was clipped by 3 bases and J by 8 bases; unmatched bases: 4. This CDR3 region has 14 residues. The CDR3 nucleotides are TGCAGTGCTAGGGGGACAGGGGCGGATTCACCCCTCCACTTT. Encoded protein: CSARGTGADSPLHF.

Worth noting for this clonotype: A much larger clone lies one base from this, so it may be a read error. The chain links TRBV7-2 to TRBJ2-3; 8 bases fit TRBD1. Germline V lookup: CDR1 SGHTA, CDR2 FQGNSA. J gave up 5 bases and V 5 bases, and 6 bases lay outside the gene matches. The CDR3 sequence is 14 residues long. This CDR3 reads CASSADRGVDTQYF. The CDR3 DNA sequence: TGTGCCAGCAGCGCCGACAGGGGTGTAGATACGCAGTATTTT.

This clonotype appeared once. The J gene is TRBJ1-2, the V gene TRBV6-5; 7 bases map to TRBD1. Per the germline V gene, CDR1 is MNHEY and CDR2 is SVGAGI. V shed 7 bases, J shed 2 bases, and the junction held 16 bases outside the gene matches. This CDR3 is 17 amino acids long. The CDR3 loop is CASTSVPDRFQNYGYTF. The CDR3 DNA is TGTGCCAGCACTTCAGTCCCGGACAGGTTCCAGAACTATGGCTACACCTTC.